The T cell receptor beta chain under discussion was sequenced for a study of T cells after yellow fever vaccination. General study findings and limits: When the response was secondary, it was weaker but reached its peak faster, day 5 versus 15.

A single record per CDR3 protein comes from TCRdb applying MiXCR to the 5' RACE reads. The repertoire has roughly 320,000 distinct CDR3 sequences, about 10% of them found once; the top ten carry 3.3%. Many counts were recorded for this clonotype. What it recognizes is unknown. This CDR3 has 13 amino acids. The receptor was derived from a man aged 18 to 29 who received the YFV17D yellow fever vaccine. The V gene is TRBV1, the J gene TRBJ2-7. TRBV1 is a pseudogene. The source was CD4+ T cells sorted from PBMCs, collected 45 days after the yellow fever booster vaccination. The CDR3 DNA sequence: TGCACCAGCAGCCAACCTATGTCCTACGAGCAGTACTTC. Translating gives CTSSQPMSYEQYF.